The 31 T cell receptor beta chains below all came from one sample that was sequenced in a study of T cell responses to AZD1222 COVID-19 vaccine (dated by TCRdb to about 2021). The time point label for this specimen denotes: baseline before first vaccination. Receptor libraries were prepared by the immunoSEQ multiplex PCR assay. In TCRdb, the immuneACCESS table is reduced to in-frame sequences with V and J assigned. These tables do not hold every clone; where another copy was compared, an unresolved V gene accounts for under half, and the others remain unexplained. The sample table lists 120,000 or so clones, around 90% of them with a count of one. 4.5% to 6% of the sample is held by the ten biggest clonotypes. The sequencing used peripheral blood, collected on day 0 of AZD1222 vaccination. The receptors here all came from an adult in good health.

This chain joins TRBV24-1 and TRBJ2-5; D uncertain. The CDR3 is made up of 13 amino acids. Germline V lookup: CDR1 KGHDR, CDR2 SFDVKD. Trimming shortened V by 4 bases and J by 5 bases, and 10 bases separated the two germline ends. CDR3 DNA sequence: TGTGCCACCAGTGACCTCGAACCGGAGACCCAGTACTTC. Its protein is CATSDLEPETQYF.

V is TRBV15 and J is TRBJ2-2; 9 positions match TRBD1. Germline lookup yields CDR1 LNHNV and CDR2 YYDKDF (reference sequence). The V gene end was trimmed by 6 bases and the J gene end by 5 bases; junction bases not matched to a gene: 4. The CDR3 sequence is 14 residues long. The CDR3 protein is CATRRQGETGELFF. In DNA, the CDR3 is TGTGCCACCAGGAGACAGGGGGAGACCGGGGAGCTGTTTTTT.

CDR3 sequence: CASSLPPGWVTEAFF. The CDR3 DNA reads TGTGCCAGCAGTTTACCCCCAGGGTGGGTTACTGAAGCTTTCTTT. The V call is TRBV28, the J call TRBJ1-1, with D possibly TRBD1 on 5 matching bases. The CDR3 covers 15 residues. V was clipped by 2 bases and J by 5 bases, with 15 bases between them. The V gene's germline CDR1 is MDHEN and CDR2 SYDVKM.

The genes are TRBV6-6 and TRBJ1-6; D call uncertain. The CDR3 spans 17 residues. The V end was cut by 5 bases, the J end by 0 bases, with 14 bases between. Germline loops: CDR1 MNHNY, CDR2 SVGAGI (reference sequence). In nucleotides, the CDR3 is TGTGCCAGCAGTCCCGGACGGCTCAGCTCCTATAATTCACCCCTCCACTTT. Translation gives CASSPGRLSSYNSPLHF.

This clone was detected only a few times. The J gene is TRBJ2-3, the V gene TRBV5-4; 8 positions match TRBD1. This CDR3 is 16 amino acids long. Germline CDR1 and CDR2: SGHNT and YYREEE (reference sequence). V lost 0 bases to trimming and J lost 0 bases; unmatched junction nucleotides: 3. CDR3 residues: CASSLAGQGSTDTQYF. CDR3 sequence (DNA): TGTGCCAGCAGCTTGGCTGGACAGGGAAGCACAGATACGCAGTATTTT.

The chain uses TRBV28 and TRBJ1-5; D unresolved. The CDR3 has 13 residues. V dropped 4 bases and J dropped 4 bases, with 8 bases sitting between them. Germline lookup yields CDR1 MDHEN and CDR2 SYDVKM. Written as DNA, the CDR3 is TGTGCCAGCAGTTCAAACACGAATCAGCCCCAGCATTTT. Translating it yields CASSSNTNQPQHF.

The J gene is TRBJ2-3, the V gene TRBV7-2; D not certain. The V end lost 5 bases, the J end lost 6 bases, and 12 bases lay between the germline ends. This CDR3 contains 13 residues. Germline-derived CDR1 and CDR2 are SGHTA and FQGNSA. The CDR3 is CASSGWSADTQYF. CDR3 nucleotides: TGTGCCAGCAGCGGATGGAGTGCGGATACGCAGTATTTT.

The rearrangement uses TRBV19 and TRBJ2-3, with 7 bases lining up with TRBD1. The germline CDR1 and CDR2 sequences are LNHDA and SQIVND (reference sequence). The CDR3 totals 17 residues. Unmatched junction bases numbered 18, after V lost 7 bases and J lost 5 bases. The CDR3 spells CASTSSPTAGGEDTQYF. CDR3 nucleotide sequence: TGTGCCAGTACCTCCTCCCCGACTGCAGGGGGTGAAGATACGCAGTATTTT.

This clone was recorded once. For the CDR3, the DNA is TGTGCCAGCAGTGGACAGGGGAGGGACACTGAAGCTTTCTTT. It yields the protein CASSGQGRDTEAFF. V and J are TRBV2 and TRBJ1-1; 8 bases map to TRBD1. Trimming removed 4 bases from V and 3 bases from J; junction bases left unmatched: 4. Germline V gene data show CDR1 as SNHLY and CDR2 as FYNNEI. There are 14 residues in the CDR3.

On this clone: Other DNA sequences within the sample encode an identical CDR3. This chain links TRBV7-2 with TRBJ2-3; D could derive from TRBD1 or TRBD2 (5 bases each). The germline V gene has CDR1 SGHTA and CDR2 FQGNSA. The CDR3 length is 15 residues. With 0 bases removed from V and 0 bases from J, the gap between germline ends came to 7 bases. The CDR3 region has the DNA TGTGCCAGCAGCTTAGCGTGGGGGAGCACAGATACGCAGTATTTT. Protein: CASSLAWGSTDTQYF.

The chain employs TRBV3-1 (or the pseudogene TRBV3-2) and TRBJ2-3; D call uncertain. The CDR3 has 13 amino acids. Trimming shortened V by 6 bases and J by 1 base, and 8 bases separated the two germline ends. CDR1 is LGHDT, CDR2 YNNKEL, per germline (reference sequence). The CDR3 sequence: CASSRRGTDTQYF. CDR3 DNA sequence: TGTGCCAGCAGTCGGAGAGGCACAGATACGCAGTATTTT.

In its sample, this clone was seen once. CDR3 in amino acids: CASSSFFEGVSGNTIYF. CDR3 DNA: TGTGCCAGCAGCTCCTTCTTTGAAGGGGTGTCTGGAAACACCATATATTTT. The chain is built from TRBV7-2 and TRBJ1-3, with a weak D call TRBD1 (5 bases). Germline assignment: CDR1 SGHTA and CDR2 FQGNSA. Trimming left V 4 bases short and J 1 base short, with 17 bases between. The CDR3 loop spans 17 amino acids.

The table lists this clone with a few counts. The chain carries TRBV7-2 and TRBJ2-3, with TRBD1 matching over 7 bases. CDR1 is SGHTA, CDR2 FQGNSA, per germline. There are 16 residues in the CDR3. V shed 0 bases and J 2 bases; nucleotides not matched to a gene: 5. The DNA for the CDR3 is TGTGCCAGCAGCTTAGCGGCGCAGGGGGTCACAGATACGCAGTATTTT. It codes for CASSLAAQGVTDTQYF.

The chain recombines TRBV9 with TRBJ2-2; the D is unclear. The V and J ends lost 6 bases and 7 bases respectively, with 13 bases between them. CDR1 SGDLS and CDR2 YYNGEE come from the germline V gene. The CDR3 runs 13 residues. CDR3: CASTTDLYGELFF. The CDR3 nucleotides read TGTGCCAGCACCACTGACCTCTACGGGGAGCTGTTTTTT.

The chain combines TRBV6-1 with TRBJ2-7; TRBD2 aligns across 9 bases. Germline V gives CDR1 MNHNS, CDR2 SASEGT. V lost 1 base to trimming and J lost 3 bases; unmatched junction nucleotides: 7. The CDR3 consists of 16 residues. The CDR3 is CASSEGLAGQDYEQYF. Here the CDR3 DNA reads TGTGCCAGCAGTGAAGGGCTAGCGGGGCAGGACTACGAGCAGTACTTC.

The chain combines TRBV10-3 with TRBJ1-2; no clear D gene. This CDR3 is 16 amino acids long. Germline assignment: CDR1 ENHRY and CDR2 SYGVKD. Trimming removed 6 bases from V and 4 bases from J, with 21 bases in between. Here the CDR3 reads CAIRGSRGANPYGYTF. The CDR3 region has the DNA TGTGCCATCAGGGGATCACGGGGAGCGAATCCCTATGGCTACACCTTC.

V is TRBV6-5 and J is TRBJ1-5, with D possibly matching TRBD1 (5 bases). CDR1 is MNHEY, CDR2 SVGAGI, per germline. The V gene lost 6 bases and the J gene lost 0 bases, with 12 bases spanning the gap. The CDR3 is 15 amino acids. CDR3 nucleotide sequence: TGTGCCAGCAGGGGGACGGGCTATAGCAATCAGCCCCAGCATTTT. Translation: CASRGTGYSNQPQHF.

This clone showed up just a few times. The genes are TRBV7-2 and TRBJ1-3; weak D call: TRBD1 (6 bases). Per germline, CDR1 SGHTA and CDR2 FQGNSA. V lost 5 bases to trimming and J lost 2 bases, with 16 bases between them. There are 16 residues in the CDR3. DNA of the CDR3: TGTGCCAGCAGCGGACAGTTAGCATGGGCTGGAAACACCATATATTTT. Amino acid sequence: CASSGQLAWAGNTIYF.

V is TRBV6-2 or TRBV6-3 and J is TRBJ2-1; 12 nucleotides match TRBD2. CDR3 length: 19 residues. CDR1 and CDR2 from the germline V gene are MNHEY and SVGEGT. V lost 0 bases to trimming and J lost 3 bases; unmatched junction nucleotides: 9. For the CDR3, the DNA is TGTGCCAGCAGTTACTCTCGACTAGCGGGAGCTTATCGCTACAATGAGCAGTTCTTC. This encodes CASSYSRLAGAYRYNEQFF.

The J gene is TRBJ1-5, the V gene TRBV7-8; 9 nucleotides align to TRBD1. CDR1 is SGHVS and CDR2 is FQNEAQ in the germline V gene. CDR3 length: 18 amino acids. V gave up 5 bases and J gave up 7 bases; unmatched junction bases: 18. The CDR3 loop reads CASSPVFSGTGYRQPQHF. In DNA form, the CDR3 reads TGTGCCAGCAGCCCCGTGTTTAGCGGGACAGGGTATAGGCAGCCCCAGCATTTT.

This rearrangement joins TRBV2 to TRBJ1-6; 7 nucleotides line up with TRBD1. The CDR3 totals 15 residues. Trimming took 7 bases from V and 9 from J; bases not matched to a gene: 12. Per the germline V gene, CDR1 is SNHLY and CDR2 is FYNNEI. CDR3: CASTNYRGGGSPLHF. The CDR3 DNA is TGTGCCAGCACTAATTACAGGGGCGGCGGTTCACCCCTCCACTTT.

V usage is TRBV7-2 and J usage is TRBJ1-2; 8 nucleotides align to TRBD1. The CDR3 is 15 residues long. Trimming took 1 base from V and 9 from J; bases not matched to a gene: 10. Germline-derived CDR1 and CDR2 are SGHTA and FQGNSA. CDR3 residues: CASSLVDRGGRSYTF. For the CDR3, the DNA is TGTGCCAGCAGCTTAGTTGACAGGGGTGGTAGAAGCTACACCTTC.

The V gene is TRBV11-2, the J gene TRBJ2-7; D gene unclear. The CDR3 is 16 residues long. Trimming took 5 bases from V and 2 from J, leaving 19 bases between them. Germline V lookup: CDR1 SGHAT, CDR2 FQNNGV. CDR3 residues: CASSPIAYRDTYEQYF. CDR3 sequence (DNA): TGTGCCAGCAGCCCTATTGCATATCGAGATACCTACGAGCAGTACTTC.

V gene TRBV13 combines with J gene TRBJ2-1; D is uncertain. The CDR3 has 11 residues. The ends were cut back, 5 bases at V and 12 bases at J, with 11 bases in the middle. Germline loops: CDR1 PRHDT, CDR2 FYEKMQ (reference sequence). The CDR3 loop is CASSPSGGQFF. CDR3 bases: TGTGCCAGCAGCCCCTCTGGTGGGCAGTTCTTC.

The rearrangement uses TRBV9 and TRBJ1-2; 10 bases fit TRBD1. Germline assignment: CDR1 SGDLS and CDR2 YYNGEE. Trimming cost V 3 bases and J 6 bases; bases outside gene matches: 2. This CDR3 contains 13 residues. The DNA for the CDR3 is TGTGCCAGCAGCGCCGACAGGGGGCATGGCTACACCTTC. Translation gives CASSADRGHGYTF.

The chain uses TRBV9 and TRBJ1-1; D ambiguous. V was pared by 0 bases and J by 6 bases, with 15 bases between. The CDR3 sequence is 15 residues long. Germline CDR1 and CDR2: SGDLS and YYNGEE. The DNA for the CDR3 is TGTGCCAGCAGCGTAGATCCAACAGCCACGGCTGAAGCTTTCTTT. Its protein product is CASSVDPTATAEAFF.

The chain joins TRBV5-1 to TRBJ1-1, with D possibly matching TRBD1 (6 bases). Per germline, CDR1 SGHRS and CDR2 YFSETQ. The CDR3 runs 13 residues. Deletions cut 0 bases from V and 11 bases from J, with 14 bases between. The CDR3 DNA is TGCGCCAGCAGCTTGGGGACAGTACCCACGGCTTTCTTT. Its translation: CASSLGTVPTAFF.

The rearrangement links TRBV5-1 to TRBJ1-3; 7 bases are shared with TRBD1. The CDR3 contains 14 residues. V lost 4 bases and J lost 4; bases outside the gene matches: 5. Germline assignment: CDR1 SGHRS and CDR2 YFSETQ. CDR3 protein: CASSPGTEGNTIYF. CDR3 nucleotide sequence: TGCGCCAGCAGCCCGGGGACAGAAGGAAACACCATATATTTT.

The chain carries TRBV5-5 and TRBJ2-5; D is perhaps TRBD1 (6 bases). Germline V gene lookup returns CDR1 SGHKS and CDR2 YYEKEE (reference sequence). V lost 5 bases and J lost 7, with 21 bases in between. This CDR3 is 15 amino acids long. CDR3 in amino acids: CASSFGTGTRGTQYF. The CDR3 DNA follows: TGTGCCAGCAGTTTCGGAACCGGGACAAGGGGGACCCAGTACTTC.

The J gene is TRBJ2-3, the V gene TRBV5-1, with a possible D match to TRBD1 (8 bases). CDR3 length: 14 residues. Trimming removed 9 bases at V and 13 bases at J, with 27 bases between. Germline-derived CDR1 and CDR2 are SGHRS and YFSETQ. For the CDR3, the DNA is TGCGCCACCTCCGGGGGGCCCGGACAGGGTGGGGAGTATTTT. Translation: CATSGGPGQGGEYF.

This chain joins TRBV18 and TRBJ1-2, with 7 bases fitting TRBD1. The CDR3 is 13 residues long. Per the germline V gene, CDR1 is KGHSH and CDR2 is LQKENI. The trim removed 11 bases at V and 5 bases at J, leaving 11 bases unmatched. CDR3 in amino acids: CAASAGGDYGYTF. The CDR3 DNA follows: TGTGCCGCTTCGGCAGGGGGAGATTATGGCTACACCTTC.